This is a list of T cell receptor beta chains from one sample in a study of T cell changes during pregnancy in multiple sclerosis. Here immunoSEQ multiplex PCR was the method, and the copy in TCRdb shows in-frame clones only, minus some. The sample has about 80,000 clones; just over 90% are singletons. Sequenced here: peripheral blood, sampled before pregnancy. These receptors were collected from a female donor with multiple sclerosis, enrolled in a pregnancy study. The CDR3 runs from the conserved cysteine through the conserved F or W. Fields, in order: D gene, V gene, clone size, J gene, CDR3 protein, CDR3 DNA. The D gene is left open where the match is weak. Clone size is shown for a subset of rows, as once, few, many or a class of expanded clone.

d_call: -
v_call: TRBV5-4
clone_size: -
j_call: TRBJ2-7
cdr3_aa: CASTRDPSYEQYF
cdr3_nt: TGTGCCAGCACGAGGGATCCCTCCTACGAGCAGTACTTC

d_call: -
v_call: TRBV13
clone_size: -
j_call: TRBJ2-1
cdr3_aa: CASSLAGDSYNEQFF
cdr3_nt: TGTGCCAGCAGCTTAGCAGGGGACTCCTACAATGAGCAGTTCTTC

d_call: -
v_call: TRBV7-3
clone_size: -
j_call: TRBJ1-1
cdr3_aa: CASSPGGSEEAFF
cdr3_nt: TGTGCCAGCAGCCCAGGTGGGTCAGAAGAAGCTTTCTTT

d_call: -
v_call: TRBV5-1
clone_size: once
j_call: TRBJ2-3
cdr3_aa: CASSKLSDRTDTQYF
cdr3_nt: TGCGCCAGCAGCAAGCTTAGCGACCGCACAGATACGCAGTATTTT

d_call: TRBD1
v_call: TRBV4-2
clone_size: -
j_call: TRBJ2-1
cdr3_aa: CASSHGQGANEQFF
cdr3_nt: TGTGCCAGCAGCCACGGACAGGGGGCGAATGAGCAGTTCTTC

d_call: TRBD2
v_call: TRBV7-8
clone_size: -
j_call: TRBJ2-7
cdr3_aa: CASSSTPTSGGDEQYF
cdr3_nt: TGTGCCAGCAGCTCCACTCCTACTAGCGGGGGTGACGAGCAGTACTTC

d_call: TRBD1
v_call: TRBV20-1
clone_size: few
j_call: TRBJ1-2
cdr3_aa: CSAGTGKTF
cdr3_nt: TGCAGTGCTGGGACAGGGAAGACCTTC

d_call: TRBD1
v_call: TRBV5-1
clone_size: few
j_call: TRBJ1-1
cdr3_aa: CASSLGTGLEAFF
cdr3_nt: TGCGCCAGCAGCCTTGGGACAGGACTTGAAGCTTTCTTT

d_call: TRBD1
v_call: TRBV7-9
clone_size: -
j_call: TRBJ1-4
cdr3_aa: CASSSQGRGVEKLFF
cdr3_nt: TGTGCCAGCAGCTCACAGGGGCGCGGGGTTGAAAAACTGTTTTTT

d_call: TRBD1
v_call: TRBV5-1
clone_size: -
j_call: TRBJ1-1
cdr3_aa: CASSFLSQGYGTEAFF
cdr3_nt: TGCGCCAGCAGCTTTTTATCACAGGGGTATGGCACTGAAGCTTTCTTT

d_call: TRBD1
v_call: TRBV13
clone_size: -
j_call: TRBJ2-2
cdr3_aa: CASSPTGYNTGELFF
cdr3_nt: TGTGCCAGCAGCCCGACAGGGTATAACACCGGGGAGCTGTTTTTT

d_call: TRBD1
v_call: TRBV29-1
clone_size: -
j_call: TRBJ1-2
cdr3_aa: CSVEGQGGYGYTF
cdr3_nt: TGCAGCGTTGAGGGACAGGGAGGCTATGGCTACACCTTC

d_call: TRBD2
v_call: TRBV7-3
clone_size: -
j_call: TRBJ2-1
cdr3_aa: CASSLRWGAAGENEQFF
cdr3_nt: TGTGCCAGCAGCTTAAGATGGGGTGCAGCGGGGGAGAATGAGCAGTTCTTC

d_call: -
v_call: TRBV5-6
clone_size: -
j_call: TRBJ1-3
cdr3_aa: CASSFSMYSSGNTIYF
cdr3_nt: TGTGCCAGCAGCTTTAGTATGTACAGCTCTGGAAACACCATATATTTT

d_call: -
v_call: TRBV7-9
clone_size: -
j_call: TRBJ2-7
cdr3_aa: CASSSNRDGEQYF
cdr3_nt: TGTGCCAGCAGCTCGAACAGGGACGGCGAGCAGTACTTC

d_call: -
v_call: TRBV19
clone_size: -
j_call: TRBJ2-2
cdr3_aa: CASSPLGQTRGELFF
cdr3_nt: TGTGCCAGTAGTCCCCTCGGGCAGACTAGGGGGGAGCTGTTTTTT

d_call: -
v_call: TRBV9
clone_size: -
j_call: TRBJ2-1
cdr3_aa: CASSVVGTNNEQFF
cdr3_nt: TGTGCCAGCAGCGTAGTAGGAACTAACAATGAGCAGTTCTTC

d_call: -
v_call: TRBV5-5
clone_size: -
j_call: TRBJ1-5
cdr3_aa: CASSLGRSNQPQHF
cdr3_nt: TGTGCCAGCAGCTTGGGCAGGAGCAATCAGCCCCAGCATTTT

d_call: -
v_call: TRBV7-6
clone_size: -
j_call: TRBJ1-6
cdr3_aa: CASSFENSPLHF
cdr3_nt: TGTGCCAGCAGCTTCGAGAATTCACCCCTCCACTTT

d_call: TRBD1
v_call: TRBV27
clone_size: -
j_call: TRBJ2-7
cdr3_aa: CASSRGGLAYEQYF
cdr3_nt: TGTGCCAGCAGTCGAGGGGGCCTCGCCTACGAGCAGTACTTC

d_call: -
v_call: TRBV5-1
clone_size: -
j_call: TRBJ1-4
cdr3_aa: CASTPKGGMSEKLFF
cdr3_nt: TGCGCCAGCACCCCCAAAGGGGGAATGAGTGAAAAACTGTTTTTT

d_call: -
v_call: TRBV14
clone_size: once
j_call: TRBJ2-5
cdr3_aa: CASSQDWAGAPGETQYF
cdr3_nt: TGTGCCAGCAGCCAAGACTGGGCGGGGGCGCCTGGGGAGACCCAGTACTTC

d_call: TRBD2
v_call: TRBV7-8
clone_size: -
j_call: TRBJ2-1
cdr3_aa: CASSSDPGLVSPNEQFF
cdr3_nt: TGTGCCAGCAGCTCGGACCCGGGACTAGTGAGTCCCAATGAGCAGTTCTTC

d_call: -
v_call: TRBV7-9
clone_size: -
j_call: TRBJ1-5
cdr3_aa: CASSLLLRAGNDQPQHF
cdr3_nt: TGTGCCAGCAGCTTATTACTCCGGGCAGGGAACGATCAGCCCCAGCATTTT

d_call: -
v_call: TRBV6-6
clone_size: -
j_call: TRBJ2-3
cdr3_aa: CASSYNGDTQYF
cdr3_nt: TGTGCCAGCAGTTACAACGGAGATACGCAGTATTTT

d_call: -
v_call: TRBV6-1
clone_size: -
j_call: TRBJ1-1
cdr3_aa: CASSEVYGPNTEAFF
cdr3_nt: TGTGCCAGCAGTGAAGTGTATGGGCCTAACACTGAAGCTTTCTTT

d_call: TRBD1
v_call: TRBV6-5
clone_size: -
j_call: TRBJ2-7
cdr3_aa: CASSYLMTGQPYEQYF
cdr3_nt: TGTGCCAGCAGTTACCTAATGACGGGACAGCCCTACGAGCAGTACTTC

d_call: -
v_call: TRBV9
clone_size: once
j_call: TRBJ1-2
cdr3_aa: CASSVGFQLHGYTF
cdr3_nt: TGTGCCAGCAGCGTAGGGTTCCAGTTACATGGCTACACCTTC

d_call: -
v_call: TRBV30
clone_size: few
j_call: TRBJ1-4
cdr3_aa: CACQGGGEKLFF
cdr3_nt: TGTGCCTGTCAGGGAGGCGGTGAAAAACTGTTTTTT

d_call: -
v_call: TRBV13
clone_size: -
j_call: TRBJ2-3
cdr3_aa: CASSSGQTSTDTQYF
cdr3_nt: TGTGCCAGCAGCTCTGGACAGACTAGCACAGATACGCAGTATTTT

d_call: -
v_call: TRBV7-9
clone_size: -
j_call: TRBJ1-4
cdr3_aa: CASSLSLSTNEKLFF
cdr3_nt: TGTGCCAGCAGCTTATCTTTATCAACTAATGAAAAACTGTTTTTT

d_call: -
v_call: TRBV5-6
clone_size: -
j_call: TRBJ1-2
cdr3_aa: CASKIEVSGYGYTF
cdr3_nt: TGTGCCAGCAAGATAGAAGTCTCGGGCTATGGCTACACCTTC

d_call: -
v_call: TRBV28
clone_size: -
j_call: TRBJ2-5
cdr3_aa: CASSPPQTRSRRTQYF
cdr3_nt: TGTGCCAGCAGCCCTCCTCAAACTAGGTCCCGGCGAACCCAGTACTTC

d_call: TRBD1
v_call: TRBV13
clone_size: -
j_call: TRBJ2-7
cdr3_aa: CASSKGTETYEQYF
cdr3_nt: TGTGCCAGCAGTAAAGGGACAGAAACCTACGAGCAGTACTTC

d_call: -
v_call: TRBV5-1
clone_size: -
j_call: TRBJ2-7
cdr3_aa: CASSLAPAEEPYEQYF
cdr3_nt: TGCGCCAGCAGCTTGGCCCCAGCCGAGGAACCTTACGAGCAGTACTTC